This T cell receptor (beta chain) was sequenced for a study of neurological immune-mediated disorders. This clonotype came up many times. CDR3 size: 17 residues. CDR1 is MNHEY and CDR2 is SMNVEV in the germline V gene (reference sequence). Trimming at V came to 5 bases and at J to 6 bases, leaving 15 bases not matched to a gene. Template-switch 5'RACE cDNA synthesis added a 10-nucleotide unique molecular identifier. MiXCR was run by TCRdb on the 5' RACE reads, yielding one entry per CDR3 protein. Of nearly 45,000 distinct CDR3 sequences in the sample, 10% to 15% were seen once. The chain uses TRBV27 and TRBJ1-2; TRBD1 aligns across 10 bases. The sequencing input was PBMCs. This clonotype originated in a female donor in good health. The CDR3 bases are TGTGCCAGCAGTAAAAGACAGGGGGCGCTTACGGGCGATGGCTACACCTTC. It specifies CASSKRQGALTGDGYTF.